The present TCR beta chain was sequenced within a study of cytomegalovirus exposure and HLA in healthy donors. At the level of the study: A subsequent analysis reported that the roughly 120 validation repertoires were produced on the same platform that had also been used for the 666 first-cohort repertoires.

Repertoires were generated with immunoSEQ multiplex PCR, while TCRdb's copy carries only in-frame clones and drops some. The sample has fewer than 200,000 clones; 80% to 90% are singletons. Points on this clone: No antigen is known for it.

Study conclusions and caveats: Testing in vitro showed a few CMV-associated chains specific for CMV antigens. Subsequent analysis revealed that first-cohort TCR clusters tended to co-occur in the roughly 120 validation repertoires. Some TCR beta chains (roughly 160 of them) were listed as cytomegalovirus-associated.

Germline V CDR1 and CDR2: MGHDK, SYGVNS. With 1 base removed from V and 4 bases from J, the gap between germline ends came to 10 bases. This CDR3 spans 14 amino acids. The origin of this receptor is a woman aged 25 to 45 in good health and CMV-seronegative. The chain combines TRBV25-1 with TRBJ1-2; D is unclear. The specimen sequenced was PBMCs. CDR3 sequence: CASSESAMSYGYTF. The CDR3 DNA follows: TGTGCCAGCAGTGAATCTGCCATGAGCTATGGCTACACCTTC.